Below, 29 T cell receptor beta chains from the same sample are listed, as sequenced in a study of T cell changes during pregnancy in multiple sclerosis. Method: immunoSEQ multiplex PCR; TCRdb's copy keeps in-frame clones and lacks some. Among some 30,000 clones listed, around 92% were seen once. This specimen was peripheral blood, taken in the first trimester of pregnancy. The receptors here all came from a female donor in good health, enrolled as a control in a pregnancy study.

V and J are TRBV19 and TRBJ2-7; TRBD1 matches 9 bases. The CDR3 contains 16 residues. In germline, CDR1 is LNHDA, CDR2 SQIVND (reference sequence). V trimming: 0 bases; J trimming: 0 bases; junction bases outside the gene matches: 3. CDR3 DNA sequence: TGTGCCAGTAGTATAGACGGGACAGGGCACTCCTACGAGCAGTACTTC. Translating gives CASSIDGTGHSYEQYF.

This clone was recorded once. This rearrangement joins TRBV7-6 to TRBJ2-5; 11 nucleotides match TRBD1. Germline V gives CDR1 SGHVS, CDR2 FNYEAQ. The V gene end was trimmed by 1 base and the J gene end by 5 bases; junction bases not matched to a gene: 3. This CDR3 region has 15 residues. The CDR3 sequence is CASSLDGTGGETQYF. Here the CDR3 DNA reads TGTGCCAGCAGCTTAGATGGGACAGGGGGGGAGACCCAGTACTTC.

There are a few counts of this clone. J is TRBJ1-5 and V is TRBV2, with D possibly TRBD1 on 5 matching bases. Germline assignment: CDR1 SNHLY and CDR2 FYNNEI. Trimming pared 7 bases from V and 7 bases from J, leaving 17 bases between. The length of the CDR3 is 14 residues. In nucleotides, the CDR3 is TGTGCCAGCACCACTTTGGGGGGAAACCAGCCCCAGCATTTT. As protein: CASTTLGGNQPQHF.

This rearrangement joins TRBV10-1 to TRBJ2-3; D gene unclear. V lost 0 bases and J 4 bases, leaving 11 bases between the germline ends. Germline lookup yields CDR1 WNHNN and CDR2 SYGVQD (reference sequence). The CDR3 runs to 15 residues. This chain's CDR3 is CASSESMLRSDTQYF. The CDR3 DNA follows: TGCGCCAGCAGTGAGTCGATGTTGCGGTCAGATACGCAGTATTTT.

The chain recombines TRBV5-4 with TRBJ2-5; D is undetermined. This CDR3 is built from 17 residues. The V gene lost 0 bases and the J gene lost 1 base, with 16 bases spanning the gap. Germline lookup yields CDR1 SGHNT and CDR2 YYREEE (reference sequence). Here the CDR3 reads CASSLARVSQSQETQYF. CDR3 DNA: TGTGCCAGCAGCTTGGCCCGGGTCAGCCAAAGCCAAGAGACCCAGTACTTC.

The CDR3 region is CASSRGTGGDTIYF. In nucleotides, the CDR3 is TGTGCCAGCAGCAGAGGGACAGGGGGGGACACCATATATTTT. This chain uses TRBV5-4 with TRBJ1-3; TRBD1 aligns across 11 bases. Germline CDR1 SGHNT, CDR2 YYREEE (reference sequence). The CDR3 runs to 14 residues. J gave up 8 bases and V 4 bases, and 5 bases lay outside the gene matches.

The genes are TRBV6-6 and TRBJ2-1, with D perhaps matching TRBD1 (7 bases). CDR1 and CDR2 (germline): MNHNY, SVGAGI (reference sequence). Trimming took 7 bases from V and 10 from J, leaving 23 bases between them. The CDR3 sequence is 15 residues long. The CDR3 DNA is TGTGCCAGCACCGACAGGGCCGGGAGCTCACACGAGCAGTTCTTC. It yields the protein CASTDRAGSSHEQFF.

This chain uses TRBV7-9 with TRBJ2-2, with TRBD2 matching over 7 bases. Trimming at V came to 4 bases and at J to 2 bases, leaving 4 bases not matched to a gene. The CDR3 runs 15 residues. In germline, CDR1 is SEHNR, CDR2 FQNEAQ (reference sequence). As DNA, the CDR3 is TGTGCCAGCAGCTCTACTAGCGTCAACACCGGGGAGCTGTTTTTT. Encoded protein: CASSSTSVNTGELFF.

The V call is TRBV5-4, the J call TRBJ2-3, with 8 bases matching TRBD2. Germline assignment: CDR1 SGHNT and CDR2 YYREEE (reference sequence). V lost 4 bases and J lost 0; bases outside the gene matches: 1. The CDR3 length is 14 residues. CDR3 sequence reads: CASSQRGSTDTQYF. The CDR3 bases are TGTGCCAGCAGCCAGCGGGGGAGCACAGATACGCAGTATTTT.

The rearrangement links TRBV9 to TRBJ1-1, with D possibly matching TRBD1 (5 bases). This CDR3 comprises 11 residues. Germline CDR1 SGDLS, CDR2 YYNGEE. V was pared by 7 bases and J by 5 bases, with 9 bases between. The CDR3 DNA follows: TGTGCCAGCGGGGGGGGGACTGAAGCTTTCTTT. It yields the protein CASGGGTEAFF. Looking up the rest from reference TRBV9 and TRBJ1-1 gives the full variable domain: DSGVTQTPKHLITATGQRVTLRCSPRSGDLSVYWYQQSLDQGLQFLIQYYNGEERAKGNILERFSAQQFPDLHSELNLSSLELGDSALYFCASGGGTEAFFGQGTRLTVV.

The gene calls are TRBV19 and TRBJ2-2; 9 bases match TRBD1. In germline, CDR1 is LNHDA, CDR2 SQIVND (reference sequence). This CDR3 has 15 amino acids. J gave up 6 bases and V 7 bases, and 9 bases lay outside the gene matches. The DNA of the CDR3 is TGTGCCAGTAACTTGTTGACAGGGGGTGCCGGGGAGCTGTTTTTT. It translates to CASNLLTGGAGELFF.

The V and J genes are TRBV11-2 and TRBJ2-6; TRBD2 aligns across 12 bases. V was pared by 4 bases and J by 2 bases, with 3 bases of the junction left unmatched. CDR3 length: 17 residues. Germline CDR1 SGHAT, CDR2 FQNNGV. CDR3 nucleotide sequence: TGTGCCAGCAGCTCGACTAGCGGGAGAGCTGGGGCCAACGTCCTGACTTTC. Translation gives CASSSTSGRAGANVLTF.

This rearrangement joins TRBV19 to TRBJ1-2; 9 bases line up with TRBD1. Losses at the gene ends were 5 bases for V and 3 bases for J; bases not matched to a gene: 4. CDR3 size: 14 residues. CDR1 and CDR2 (germline): LNHDA, SQIVND (reference sequence). CDR3 nucleotide sequence: TGTGCCAGTAGTCCACGGGACAGGGACTATGGCTACACCTTC. This codes for CASSPRDRDYGYTF.

The chain is built from TRBV27 and TRBJ2-2, with TRBD2 identical over 9 bases. V lost 3 bases, J lost 4 bases, and 9 bases stayed unmatched. There are 17 residues in the CDR3. Germline V gives CDR1 MNHEY, CDR2 SMNVEV (reference sequence). The CDR3 protein is CASSFFGVAGVTGELFF. The CDR3 DNA is TGTGCCAGCAGTTTCTTCGGGGTAGCGGGGGTCACCGGGGAGCTGTTTTTT.

The chain joins TRBV21-1 to TRBJ1-1; the D call of TRBD1 is as the table states it, not checked on the DNA. TRBV21-1 is classified as a pseudogene. There are 12 residues in the CDR3. This CDR3 is CAGRSDRVEAFF. CDR3 coding DNA: TGTGCCGGTAGATCCGACAGGGTTGAAGCTTTCTTT.

The gene calls are TRBV18 and TRBJ2-1; 9 bases align to TRBD2. The junction had 10 bases not matched to a gene; V was cut back by 3 bases and J by 7 bases. Germline V lookup: CDR1 KGHSH, CDR2 LQKENI. The CDR3 is 16 residues long. The DNA for the CDR3 is TGTGCCAGCTCACCCCTGGGTAGCGGGGGAGCGAATGAGCAGTTCTTC. Translation gives CASSPLGSGGANEQFF.

This clone has more than one count but fewer than ten. The chain has TRBV5-6 and TRBJ2-7; D call uncertain. This CDR3 has 14 residues. Trimming pared 4 bases from V and 4 bases from J, leaving 15 bases between. Germline V gene lookup returns CDR1 SGHDT and CDR2 YYEEEE. CDR3 residues: CASSPTLWAYEQYF. As DNA, the CDR3 is TGTGCCAGCAGCCCAACCCTCTGGGCTTACGAGCAGTACTTC.

The V call is TRBV29-1, the J call TRBJ1-2, with D perhaps matching TRBD1 (6 bases). Germline lookup yields CDR1 SQVTM and CDR2 ANQGSEA. Trimming removed 7 bases at V and 7 bases at J, with 16 bases between. This CDR3 is built from 12 residues. The CDR3, as DNA: TGCAGCGCCGAAGGGGGTTTAGGTGGCTACACCTTC. As protein: CSAEGGLGGYTF.

The chain joins TRBV5-4 to TRBJ1-2, with D possibly TRBD1 on 6 matching bases. The CDR3 totals 14 residues. Germline V gene lookup returns CDR1 SGHNT and CDR2 YYREEE (reference sequence). The V end lost 9 bases, the J end lost 4 bases, and 19 bases lay between the germline ends. The CDR3 loop is CAIQTLGGAYGYTF. As DNA, the CDR3 is TGTGCCATCCAGACCCTGGGGGGGGCCTATGGCTACACCTTC.

This clone has a handful of counts. The chain combines TRBV6-1 with TRBJ1-2; 7 nucleotides agree with TRBD1. The CDR3 has 17 residues. Germline trimming cut 4 bases from V and 0 bases from J; bases unmatched to any gene: 11. Germline CDR1 MNHNS, CDR2 SASEGT. The CDR3 reads CASSVSGDSSANYGYTF. CDR3 coding DNA: TGTGCCAGCAGTGTCTCCGGGGACAGCTCAGCTAACTATGGCTACACCTTC.

The chain joins TRBV19 to TRBJ2-1; perhaps TRBD2 as D (5 bases). The V end was cut by 7 bases, the J end by 6 bases, with 10 bases between. Germline-derived CDR1 and CDR2 are LNHDA and SQIVND (reference sequence). The CDR3 extends over 12 amino acids. CDR3 protein: CASTASLNEQFF. The CDR3 DNA sequence: TGTGCCAGTACGGCTAGCCTCAATGAGCAGTTCTTC.

The V and J genes are TRBV18 and TRBJ2-7, with D unresolved. V gave up 0 bases and J gave up 1 base, with 7 bases separating them. Germline V gene sequence: CDR1 KGHSH, CDR2 LQKENI. This CDR3 is 14 amino acids long. The CDR3 DNA is TGTGCCAGCTCACCACCGGGCACTTCCTACGAGCAGTACTTC. This gives the protein CASSPPGTSYEQYF.

This chain connects TRBV14 to TRBJ2-7, with 10 nucleotides matching TRBD2. There are 15 residues in the CDR3. CDR1 is SGHDN, CDR2 FVKESK, per germline. J gave up 4 bases and V 5 bases, and 8 bases lay outside the gene matches. The CDR3 sequence is CASSDSAGGPYEQYF. The CDR3 coding sequence is TGTGCCAGCAGCGATTCAGCGGGAGGGCCATACGAGCAGTACTTC.

The genes are TRBV6-1 and TRBJ2-7; 7 bases match TRBD1. CDR1 and CDR2 (germline): MNHNS, SASEGT. With 6 bases clipped from V and 2 bases from J, the junction kept 4 bases outside the gene matches. This CDR3 is 13 amino acids long. The CDR3 region has the DNA TGTGCCAGCAGAGGGGGCGAAACCTACGAGCAGTACTTC. Its protein product is CASRGGETYEQYF.

This clone was detected once. J is TRBJ1-2 and V is TRBV7-2; 8 nucleotides line up with TRBD1. V was clipped by 3 bases and J by 7 bases; unmatched bases: 10. Per the germline V gene, CDR1 is SGHTA and CDR2 is FQGNSA. The CDR3 length is 15 residues. The DNA of the CDR3 is TGTGCCAGCAGCTTTCCCGACAGGGGAGTTCGTGGCTACACCTTC. This gives the protein CASSFPDRGVRGYTF.

This sequence joins TRBV14 and TRBJ2-5; D gene unclear. Looked up from germline, CDR1 is SGHDN and CDR2 is FVKESK. CDR3 size: 16 residues. Trimming pared 0 bases from V and 7 bases from J, leaving 18 bases between. The DNA of the CDR3 is TGTGCCAGCAGCCAAGATGATACGCGACCCCCGGGGACCCAGTACTTC. Amino acid sequence: CASSQDDTRPPGTQYF. The whole variable domain, remainder taken from reference TRBV14 and TRBJ2-5, is EAGVTQFPSHSVIEKGQTVTLRCDPISGHDNLYWYRRVMGKEIKFLLHFVKESKQDESGMPNNRFLAERTGGTYSTLKVQPAELEDSGVYFCASSQDDTRPPGTQYFGPGTRLLVL.

V usage is TRBV18 and J usage is TRBJ1-2, with a weak D call TRBD1 (6 bases). This CDR3 is 15 amino acids long. The germline V and J ends were trimmed by 3 bases and 7 bases, with 18 bases remaining between them. Germline lookup yields CDR1 KGHSH and CDR2 LQKENI. CDR3 in DNA: TGTGCCAGCTCACCCAGTCAGGGGCGTGAAATTGGCTACACCTTC. It specifies CASSPSQGREIGYTF.

This chain connects TRBV20-1 to TRBJ2-7; no firm D call. Germline CDR1 DFQATT, CDR2 SNEGSKA (reference sequence). The V and J ends lost 5 bases and 3 bases respectively, with 8 bases between them. The CDR3 contains 11 residues. CDR3 DNA sequence: TGCAGTGCTGTCACGGGCTACGAGCAGTACTTC. Protein product: CSAVTGYEQYF.

The chain is built from TRBV11-3 and TRBJ1-1; 7 nucleotides line up with TRBD1. V was pared by 5 bases and J by 0 bases, with 9 bases of the junction left unmatched. CDR3 length: 16 residues. In germline, CDR1 is SGHNT, CDR2 YENEEA. CDR3 sequence reads: CASSPRVGQLNTEAFF. The CDR3 coding sequence is TGTGCCAGCAGCCCCCGCGTGGGACAGTTGAACACTGAAGCTTTCTTT. The variable domain in full, completed from reference TRBV11-3 and TRBJ1-1, reads EAGVVQSPRYKIIEKKQPVAFWCNPISGHNTLYWYLQNLGQGPELLIRYENEEAVDDSQLPKDRFSAERLKGVDSTLKIQPAELGDSAVYLCASSPRVGQLNTEAFFGQGTRLTVV.